This TCR beta chain is from a study of CD4+ T cells in melanoma. Measured with immunoSEQ multiplex PCR; TCRdb has only the in-frame clones, and not every one. The sample carries some 10,000 clones, around 63% recorded once. This clone occurred once. The ends lost 3 bases at V and 2 bases at J; junction bases unmatched: 8. Per the germline V gene, CDR1 is SEHNR and CDR2 is FQNEAQ (reference sequence). The CDR3 sequence is 16 residues long. The specimen was peripheral blood. The sequence was obtained from a human donor with melanoma. This sequence joins TRBV7-9 and TRBJ2-3; 7 bases line up with TRBD1. The CDR3 loop reads CASSFRRDSLTDTQYF. DNA for the CDR3: TGTGCCAGCAGCTTCCGCCGGGACAGCCTCACAGATACGCAGTATTTT.